One TCR beta chain is described in this entry. This clone has only a few counts. Its antigen specificity is not known. The input lacks base qualities; no much larger clone sits a single base away. In total, fewer than 750 healthy bone marrow donors made up the cohort. All cohort members were sampled while nominally healthy, although unrecorded immune exposures were likely present. The donor was CMV seropositive and belonged to the group of 270 or so seropositive cohort members. Every donor gave a peripheral blood sample, and the peripheral blood mononuclear cells from that sample were used for TCR beta sequencing. Genomic DNA extraction from the blood cell samples was performed with the Qiagen DNeasy Blood Extraction Kit. Libraries were made using the immunoSEQ multiplex PCR assay. A mixture of 60 forward primers for TCR Vbeta segments and 13 reverse primers for TCR Jbeta segments was used in the multiplex PCR. The CDR3 region of rearranged TCR beta genes was amplified from genomic DNA by a multiplex PCR assay. The Illumina HiSeq System was used to sequence the amplified TCR beta libraries as 87-base-pair reads. From the authors' description of their analysis: In a later analysis, roughly 80 million unique TCR beta chains were counted across the 650 to 750 repertoires, and about 10 million of these chains were shared by at least two donors. Raw reads were error-corrected and collapsed into unique sequences with a nearest-neighbor algorithm that merged closely related sequences to remove PCR and sequencing errors. CDR3 sequences were aligned to IMGT reference sequences to assign V, D and J gene segments. For a sequence to be retained, at least a six-nucleotide match to both a V gene segment and a J gene segment was required. Rearrangements were called productive when the CDR3 lacked stop codons and stayed in frame with V and J; all others were non-productive. Following IMGT convention, CDR3 was defined as the stretch from the second conserved V-encoded cysteine up to the conserved J-encoded phenylalanine. The earlier analysis of approximately 590 of the donors excluded any sequence lacking an unambiguous match to a single V gene segment. An earlier analysis of some 610 of the donors called V segments functional above 56.7% productive rearrangements and segregating when the between-donor standard deviation exceeded 5%. A statistical classification framework was developed to diagnose cytomegalovirus status using the catalog of TCR beta chain sequences. A later analysis assigned V and J genes by comparing TCR nucleotide sequences with IMGT/GENE-DB human TR gene sequences. A later analysis assigned CDR3 sequences and most-parsimonious VDJ recombination scenarios with the TCRdist pipeline. A later analysis defined each TCR beta chain by its CDR3 amino acid sequence plus V-gene family, and excluded reads lacking a unique V-gene family. To address suspected cross-contamination and a sequencing artifact, a later analysis removed roughly 580 highly shared, low-generation-probability nucleotide sequences. A later analysis calculated a clonal expansion index for each public chain from normalized within-repertoire ranks of inferred template counts. In a later analysis, generation probabilities were computed with a VDJ recombination model fitted to out-of-frame rearrangements, and the resulting probabilities were checked against IGoR. A later analysis scored TCR-TCR, TCR-HLA and TCR-CMV co-occurrence with hypergeometric tests, applying a repertoire-size bias correction to TCR pairs. In a later analysis, false discovery rates were estimated by permuting HLA or CMV assignments 20 times. In a later analysis, co-occurring TCRs were grouped using DBSCAN, with TCRdist sequence similarity added in when clustering inside HLA-allele-positive subsets. Repertoires with fewer than 30,000 or more than 120,000 public chains, plus five repertoires with anomalous nucleotide sharing, were excluded from co-occurrence clustering. As stored in TCRdb, this immuneACCESS dataset retains in-frame rearrangements with V and J assigned. A fraction of the clones does not appear; measured against another copy, unresolved V genes explain less than half of the discrepancy, and the remainder lacks a known reason. The D gene and trimming were derived from the DNA, and the V and J assignments and clone size from that table. This sample is represented by 120,000 to 150,000 clones; about four fifths of them were singletons. The top ten clones comprise about 6.8% of the sample.

This entry is derived from a study of cytomegalovirus exposure and HLA in healthy donors (dated by TCRdb to about 2017). About the study as a whole: An earlier analysis of roughly 500 of the donors reported about 280 Gb of sequence data and 117 million unique TCR beta sequences obtained from some 200 million T cells. In a later genetic analysis, genome-wide SNP genotypes for about three fifths of the 666 donors were used, and that subset was treated as a discovery cohort. In a later analysis, previously published TCR beta repertoires from 500 to 750 donors were re-analyzed and high-resolution HLA genotyping was added so that TCR occurrence patterns could be studied. All discovery cohort repertoires had been generated on a single sequencing platform. To predict cytomegalovirus infection status, the study brought together high-throughput TCR immunosequencing, statistical association of individual TCRs with disease status, and machine learning. HLA typing included class I and class II loci at four-digit resolution. Roughly 5 DR-DQ haplotypes were handled as single units for association and clustering, since linkage in the cohort was strong. The later analysis used no new phenotypic data to find candidate immune exposures, relying instead on TCR beta sequences and their occurrence across donors. Typing coverage varied by locus: 629-630 donors for A, B, C, DRB1 and DQB1; approximately 520 for DQA1; nearly 610 for DPA1; approximately 470 for DPB1. The study used immunosequencing to profile the T cell repertoires of under 700 subjects and linked those repertoires to cytomegalovirus serostatus. In addition to the first cohort of 650 to 800 subjects, a separate validation cohort of 130 or so different subjects was used. Of the approximately 400 genotyped donors, approximately 81% were placed in the genetic ancestry cluster associated with self-reported Caucasian donors. An earlier analysis of fewer than 750 of the donors used high-throughput TCR beta sequencing to judge whether each TCR beta V gene segment behaved as functional or pseudogenic. An early release that covered approximately 600 HLA-typed donors contained approximately 300 gigabases of sequencing data and tens of millions of unique TCR sequences. Among about 390 genotyped donors of the cohort, an average of about 240,000 unique TCR beta nucleotide sequences were sequenced per donor, around 18% of them non-productive. Donor age, sex, ethnicity and CMV serostatus were compiled together with the repertoire data. The aim of the study was to test whether cataloging public T cell receptors could identify signatures of past pathogen exposure.

The study at large found these results: At a false discovery rate of 0.05, a later analysis linked around 15,000 TCR beta sequences to specific HLA alleles. An earlier analysis of approximately 590 of the donors showed that most TCR beta V segments appeared in productive rearrangements either about 90% or about 30% of the time, which broadly matched IMGT annotations. The study listed 150 to 200 TCR beta chains as associated with cytomegalovirus. While some public TCRs were present in many individuals, most TCR sequences turned up only very rarely across donors. Three of the identified cytomegalovirus-associated TCR beta chains were confirmed in vitro to be specific for cytomegalovirus antigens. Most CMV-associated TCR beta chains appeared to be HLA-restricted in a later analysis, and the HLA associations seemed to be driven largely by CMV exposure. A further reported finding was that TCR beta sequences accurately predicted the HLA-A and HLA-B alleles for most subjects in the first cohort. Immune exposure information for the cohort was limited to CMV serostatus. Linkage disequilibrium might explain the correlated functional status among segregating V segments, but an unknown experimental factor could not be ruled out. The sequencing pipeline was judged likely to have produced a cluster of highly shared sequence variants as a technical artifact. Compared with the approximately 710-donor mean, donors in an Asian-associated ancestry cluster had fewer N-insertions in productive TCRs, according to a later genetic analysis. A later genetic analysis associated a missense DCLRE1C variant with V-gene and J-gene trimming of TCR beta chains, and an independent cohort replicated the association. This cohort had only TCR beta chains sequenced, and the lack of alpha or paired-chain data limited which features could be detected. HLA typing was unavailable for some donors at each locus, so association tests used only the typed subset. Compared with equally common non-associated chains, HLA-associated TCR beta chains in a later analysis were more clonally expanded and had lower generation probabilities. When HLA alleles, especially DR and DQ, strongly co-occurred, TCR associations were difficult to assign to individual alleles. In a later analysis, TCR association rates were found to vary across HLA loci, with the most associated TCRs seen for DRB1 alleles and the fewest for HLA-C alleles. Because counts were too low, about 18 rarely observed V segments, including chromosome 9 orphons, were excluded from the earlier analysis of 587 of the donors. The presence/absence analyses assumed that sequencing depth was roughly uniform across donors, and that assumption may not be true. Cytomegalovirus status was reported to be diagnosed by the classifier with high specificity and sensitivity in both the original and validation cohorts. A later analysis reported that several top co-occurrence clusters appeared linked to parvovirus B19, influenza, CMV and Epstein-Barr virus. It was suggested by the authors that the approach could potentially be generalized to other disease states and immunological phenotypes.

Sample: PBMCs. The sequence was collected from a woman between 40 and 50 years old in good health and CMV-seropositive.

The sequenced DNA is TGCAGCGTTGGAACACGGGCGGGAGGGACAGATACGCAGTATTTT. The translation is CSVGTRAGGTDTQYF. Recombination connected TRBV29-1 to TRBJ2-3, and 9 bases in between align with TRBD2. CDR1 and CDR2 (SQVTM, ANQGSEA) derive from the germline V gene. From cysteine to phenylalanine, the CDR3 is 15 amino acids long. Just CDR3 DNA is preserved here, 45 bases in frame from base 1. Here V drops 4 bases and J drops 3 bases, and the junction holds 8 bases not matched to any gene.